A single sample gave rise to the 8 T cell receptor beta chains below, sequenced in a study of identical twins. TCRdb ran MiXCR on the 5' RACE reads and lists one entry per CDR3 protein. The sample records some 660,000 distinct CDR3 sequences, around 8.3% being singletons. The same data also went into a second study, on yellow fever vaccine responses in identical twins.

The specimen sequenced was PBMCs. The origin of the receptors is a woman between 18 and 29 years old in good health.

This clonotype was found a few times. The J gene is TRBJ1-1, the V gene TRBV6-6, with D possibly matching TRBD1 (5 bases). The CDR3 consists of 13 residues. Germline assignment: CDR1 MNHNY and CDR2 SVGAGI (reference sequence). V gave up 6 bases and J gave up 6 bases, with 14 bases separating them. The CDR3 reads CASRMKGASEAFF. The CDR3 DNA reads TGTGCCAGCAGGATGAAAGGGGCCTCTGAAGCTTTCTTT.

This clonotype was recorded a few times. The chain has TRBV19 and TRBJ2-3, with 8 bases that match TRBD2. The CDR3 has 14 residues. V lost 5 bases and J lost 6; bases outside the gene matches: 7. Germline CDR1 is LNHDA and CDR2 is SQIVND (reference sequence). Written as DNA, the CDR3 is TGTGCCAGTAGTGGGAGCGGGAGCGGCGATACGCAGTATTTT. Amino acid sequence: CASSGSGSGDTQYF.

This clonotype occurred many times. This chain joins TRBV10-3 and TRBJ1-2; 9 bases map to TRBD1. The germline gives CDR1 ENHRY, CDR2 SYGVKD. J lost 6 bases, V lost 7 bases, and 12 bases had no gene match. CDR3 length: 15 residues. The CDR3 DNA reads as TGTGCCATCAACCGAGGGACAGGGAATATCAATGGCTACACCTTC. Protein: CAINRGTGNINGYTF.

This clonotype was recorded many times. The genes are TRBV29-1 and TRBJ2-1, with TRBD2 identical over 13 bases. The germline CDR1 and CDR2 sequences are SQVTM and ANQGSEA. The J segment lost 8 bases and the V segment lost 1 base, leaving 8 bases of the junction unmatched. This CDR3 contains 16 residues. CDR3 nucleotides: TGCAGCGTTGAAGTTGGTACTAGCGGGAGGGCCTATGAGCAGTTCTTC. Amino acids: CSVEVGTSGRAYEQFF.

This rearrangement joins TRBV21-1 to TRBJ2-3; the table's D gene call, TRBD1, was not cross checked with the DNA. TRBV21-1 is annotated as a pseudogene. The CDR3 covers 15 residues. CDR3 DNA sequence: TGTGCCACCCGAGGAGGGACAGGGAAGCCAGATACGCAGTATTTT. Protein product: CATRGGTGKPDTQYF.

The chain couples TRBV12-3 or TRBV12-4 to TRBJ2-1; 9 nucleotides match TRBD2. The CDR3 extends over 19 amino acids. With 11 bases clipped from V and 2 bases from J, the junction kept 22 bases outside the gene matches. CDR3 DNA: TGTGCCTGCTGTTCCCCGACTAGCGGAACATCTATAACCTACAATGAGCAGTTCTTC. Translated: CACCSPTSGTSITYNEQFF.

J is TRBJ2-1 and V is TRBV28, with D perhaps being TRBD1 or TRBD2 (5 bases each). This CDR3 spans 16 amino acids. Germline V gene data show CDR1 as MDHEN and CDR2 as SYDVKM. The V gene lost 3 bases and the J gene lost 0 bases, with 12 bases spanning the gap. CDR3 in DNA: TGTGCCAGCAGTTTGAGGGGCCGTAGCTCCTACAATGAGCAGTTCTTC. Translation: CASSLRGRSSYNEQFF. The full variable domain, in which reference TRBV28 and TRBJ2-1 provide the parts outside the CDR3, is DVKVTQSSRYLVKRTGEKVFLECVQDMDHENMFWYRQDPGLGLRLIYFSYDVKMKEKGDIPEGYSVSREKKERFSLILESASTNQTSMYLCASSLRGRSSYNEQFFGPGTRLTVL.

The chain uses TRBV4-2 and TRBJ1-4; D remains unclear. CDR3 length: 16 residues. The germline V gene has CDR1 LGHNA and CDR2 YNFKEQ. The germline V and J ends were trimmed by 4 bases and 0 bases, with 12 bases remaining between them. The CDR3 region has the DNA TGTGCCAGCAGCCCCAAGGATGGATCAACTAATGAAAAACTGTTTTTT. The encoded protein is CASSPKDGSTNEKLFF.